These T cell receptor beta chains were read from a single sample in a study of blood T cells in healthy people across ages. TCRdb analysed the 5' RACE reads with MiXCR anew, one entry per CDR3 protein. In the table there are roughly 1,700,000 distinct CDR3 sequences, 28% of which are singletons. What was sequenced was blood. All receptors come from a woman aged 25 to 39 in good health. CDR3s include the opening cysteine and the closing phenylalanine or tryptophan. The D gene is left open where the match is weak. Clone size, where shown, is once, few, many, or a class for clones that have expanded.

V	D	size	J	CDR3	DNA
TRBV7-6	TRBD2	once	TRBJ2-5	CTSSLEVAGALETQYF	TGTACCAGCAGCTTAGAGGTAGCGGGAGCCTTAGAGACCCAGTACTTC
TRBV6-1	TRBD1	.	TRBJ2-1	CASRGQGAGYNEQFF	TGTGCCAGCAGAGGACAGGGGGCGGGGTACAATGAGCAGTTCTTC
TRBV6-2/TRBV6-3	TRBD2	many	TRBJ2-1	CASSLPSGAYNEQFF	TGTGCCAGCAGCCTCCCTAGCGGGGCTTACAATGAGCAGTTCTTC
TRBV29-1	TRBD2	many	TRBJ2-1	CSVDSRLAGSNEQFF	TGCAGCGTTGATTCTAGACTAGCGGGAAGCAATGAGCAGTTCTTC
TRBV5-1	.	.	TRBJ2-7	CASSLGNPEQYF	TGCGCCAGCAGCTTGGGAAACCCCGAGCAGTACTTC
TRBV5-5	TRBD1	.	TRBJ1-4	CASSYGDRDPEKLFF	TGTGCCAGCAGTTACGGCGACAGGGACCCTGAAAAACTGTTTTTT
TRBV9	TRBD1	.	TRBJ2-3	CASSVMTGGTDTQYF	TGTGCCAGCAGCGTGATGACAGGGGGCACAGATACGCAGTATTTT
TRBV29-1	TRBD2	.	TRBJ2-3	CSVEIISGSPADTQYF	TGCAGCGTTGAAATAATAAGCGGGAGCCCAGCAGATACGCAGTATTTT
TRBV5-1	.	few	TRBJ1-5	CASSFVTENQPQHF	TGCGCCAGCAGTTTCGTGACAGAAAATCAGCCCCAGCATTTT
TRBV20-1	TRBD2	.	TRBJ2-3	CSARRLGLAGDTQYF	TGCAGTGCTAGAAGGTTGGGCCTAGCGGGAGATACGCAGTATTTT
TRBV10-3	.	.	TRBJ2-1	CAISATDRSSYNEQFF	TGTGCCATCAGTGCGACGGACCGGAGCTCCTACAATGAGCAGTTCTTC
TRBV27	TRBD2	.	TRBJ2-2	CASSQYASLAGVGELFF	TGTGCCAGCAGTCAATACGCTTCGCTAGCGGGCGTCGGGGAGCTGTTTTTT
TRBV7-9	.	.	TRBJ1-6	CASRYRGNSPLHF	TGTGCCAGCAGGTATCGTGGAAATTCACCCCTCCACTTT
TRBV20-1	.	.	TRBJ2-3	CSARAGLLPPSTDTQYF	TGCAGTGCTAGAGCCGGACTACTTCCCCCTAGCACAGATACGCAGTATTTT
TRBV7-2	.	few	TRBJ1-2	CASSLGAGNHGYTF	TGTGCCAGCAGCTTAGGGGCCGGTAATCATGGCTACACCTTC
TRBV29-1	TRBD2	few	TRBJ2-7	CSVTSRGGYEQYF	TGCAGCGTCACATCTCGCGGGGGATACGAGCAGTACTTC
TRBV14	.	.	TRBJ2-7	CASSQDRGTTVSYEQYF	TGTGCCAGCAGCCAAGACCGAGGGACGACGGTTTCCTACGAGCAGTACTTC
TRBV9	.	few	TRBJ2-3	CAISVDGKDTQYF	TGTGCCATCAGCGTAGACGGTAAAGATACGCAGTATTTT
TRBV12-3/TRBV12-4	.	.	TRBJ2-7	CASTLGEPPYEQYF	TGTGCCAGCACCCTTGGGGAGCCCCCCTACGAGCAGTACTTC
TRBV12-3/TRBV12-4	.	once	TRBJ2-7	CASRLAGNYEQYF	TGTGCCAGCAGGTTAGCCGGGAACTACGAGCAGTACTTC
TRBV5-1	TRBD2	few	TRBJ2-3	CASSFSTSGTTDTQYF	TGCGCCAGCAGCTTCTCCACTAGCGGAACCACAGATACGCAGTATTTT
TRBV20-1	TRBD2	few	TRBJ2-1	CSARDLRAGGVLDEQFF	TGCAGTGCTAGAGATCTACGAGCGGGAGGCGTCTTGGATGAGCAGTTCTTC
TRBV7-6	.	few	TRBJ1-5	CASSLAPGESQPQHF	TGTGCCAGCAGCTTAGCCCCGGGGGAATCGCAGCCCCAGCATTTT
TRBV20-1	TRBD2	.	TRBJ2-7	CSASGTSGRAHEQYF	TGCAGTGCTAGCGGTACTAGCGGGAGGGCTCACGAGCAGTACTTC
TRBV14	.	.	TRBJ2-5	CASSRQTGTGGYGTQYF	TGTGCCAGCAGCCGCCAAACCGGGACCGGGGGTTACGGGACCCAGTACTTC
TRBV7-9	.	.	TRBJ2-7	CASSLEWGHEQYF	TGTGCCAGCAGCTTAGAGTGGGGCCACGAGCAGTACTTC
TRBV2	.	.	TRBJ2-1	CASIGLASNEQFF	TGTGCCAGCATAGGGCTAGCGAGCAATGAGCAGTTCTTC
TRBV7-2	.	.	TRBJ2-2	CASSFITTGELFF	TGTGCCAGCAGCTTTATTACCACCGGGGAGCTGTTTTTT
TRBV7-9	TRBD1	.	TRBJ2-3	CASSPPGTGTDAQYF	TGTGCCAGCAGCCCCCCGGGGACAGGGACAGATGCGCAGTATTTT
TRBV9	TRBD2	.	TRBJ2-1	CASSERGGPKNEQFF	TGTGCCAGCAGCGAGAGGGGAGGGCCAAAGAATGAGCAGTTCTTC
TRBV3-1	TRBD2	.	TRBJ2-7	CASSPRTSGRLSEQYF	TGTGCCAGCAGCCCCCGGACTAGCGGGAGATTAAGCGAGCAGTACTTC
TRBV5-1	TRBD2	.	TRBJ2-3	CASSLVTSGDFTDTQYF	TGCGCCAGCAGCTTGGTTACTAGCGGGGATTTCACAGATACGCAGTATTTT
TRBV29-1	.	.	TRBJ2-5	CSCRLPQETQYF	TGCTCCTGTCGGCTACCACAAGAGACCCAGTACTTC
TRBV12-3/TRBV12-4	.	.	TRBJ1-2	CASSLGPGVCTF	TGTGCCAGCAGCCTAGGTCCGGGAGTGTGCACCTTC
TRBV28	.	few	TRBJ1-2	CASSLHSGDLSYGYTF	TGTGCCAGCAGTCTTCACTCAGGGGACTTAAGCTATGGCTACACCTTC
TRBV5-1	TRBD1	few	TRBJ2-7	CASSFSSDRASYEQYF	TGCGCCAGCAGCTTTAGCTCAGACAGGGCCTCCTACGAGCAGTACTTC
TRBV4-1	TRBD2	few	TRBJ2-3	CASSQGLAGGVTDTQYF	TGCGCCAGCAGCCAAGGACTAGCGGGGGGCGTCACAGATACGCAGTATTTT
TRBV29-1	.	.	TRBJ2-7	CSVPGGGSYEQYF	TGCAGCGTCCCCGGTGGGGGATCTTACGAGCAGTACTTC
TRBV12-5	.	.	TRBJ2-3	CASADTATSTDTQYF	TGTGCTAGTGCCGACACCGCTACTAGCACAGATACGCAGTATTTT
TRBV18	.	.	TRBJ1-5	CASSPMAAPGGNQPQHF	TGTGCCAGCTCACCAATGGCGGCCCCGGGGGGCAATCAGCCCCAGCATTTT
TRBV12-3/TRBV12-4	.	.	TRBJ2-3	CASSPGFSSTDTQYF	TGTGCCAGCAGCCCCGGCTTTTCTAGCACAGATACGCAGTATTTT
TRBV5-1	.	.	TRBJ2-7	CASSLGHGQFYEQYF	TGCGCCAGCAGCTTGGGGCATGGACAGTTCTACGAGCAGTACTTC
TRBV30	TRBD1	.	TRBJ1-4	CAWRGTGHEKLFF	TGTGCCTGGAGGGGGACAGGTCACGAAAAACTGTTTTTT
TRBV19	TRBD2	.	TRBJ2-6	CASSMSLAGAGANVLTF	TGTGCCAGTAGTATGAGTCTAGCGGGAGCTGGGGCCAACGTCCTGACTTTC
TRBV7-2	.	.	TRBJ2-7	CASSLPGLLSYEQYF	TGTGCCAGCAGCTTACCGGGACTTCTTTCCTACGAGCAGTACTTC
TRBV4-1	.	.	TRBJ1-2	CASSQNSGFNYGYTF	TGCGCCAGCAGCCAAAACTCAGGGTTTAACTATGGCTACACCTTC